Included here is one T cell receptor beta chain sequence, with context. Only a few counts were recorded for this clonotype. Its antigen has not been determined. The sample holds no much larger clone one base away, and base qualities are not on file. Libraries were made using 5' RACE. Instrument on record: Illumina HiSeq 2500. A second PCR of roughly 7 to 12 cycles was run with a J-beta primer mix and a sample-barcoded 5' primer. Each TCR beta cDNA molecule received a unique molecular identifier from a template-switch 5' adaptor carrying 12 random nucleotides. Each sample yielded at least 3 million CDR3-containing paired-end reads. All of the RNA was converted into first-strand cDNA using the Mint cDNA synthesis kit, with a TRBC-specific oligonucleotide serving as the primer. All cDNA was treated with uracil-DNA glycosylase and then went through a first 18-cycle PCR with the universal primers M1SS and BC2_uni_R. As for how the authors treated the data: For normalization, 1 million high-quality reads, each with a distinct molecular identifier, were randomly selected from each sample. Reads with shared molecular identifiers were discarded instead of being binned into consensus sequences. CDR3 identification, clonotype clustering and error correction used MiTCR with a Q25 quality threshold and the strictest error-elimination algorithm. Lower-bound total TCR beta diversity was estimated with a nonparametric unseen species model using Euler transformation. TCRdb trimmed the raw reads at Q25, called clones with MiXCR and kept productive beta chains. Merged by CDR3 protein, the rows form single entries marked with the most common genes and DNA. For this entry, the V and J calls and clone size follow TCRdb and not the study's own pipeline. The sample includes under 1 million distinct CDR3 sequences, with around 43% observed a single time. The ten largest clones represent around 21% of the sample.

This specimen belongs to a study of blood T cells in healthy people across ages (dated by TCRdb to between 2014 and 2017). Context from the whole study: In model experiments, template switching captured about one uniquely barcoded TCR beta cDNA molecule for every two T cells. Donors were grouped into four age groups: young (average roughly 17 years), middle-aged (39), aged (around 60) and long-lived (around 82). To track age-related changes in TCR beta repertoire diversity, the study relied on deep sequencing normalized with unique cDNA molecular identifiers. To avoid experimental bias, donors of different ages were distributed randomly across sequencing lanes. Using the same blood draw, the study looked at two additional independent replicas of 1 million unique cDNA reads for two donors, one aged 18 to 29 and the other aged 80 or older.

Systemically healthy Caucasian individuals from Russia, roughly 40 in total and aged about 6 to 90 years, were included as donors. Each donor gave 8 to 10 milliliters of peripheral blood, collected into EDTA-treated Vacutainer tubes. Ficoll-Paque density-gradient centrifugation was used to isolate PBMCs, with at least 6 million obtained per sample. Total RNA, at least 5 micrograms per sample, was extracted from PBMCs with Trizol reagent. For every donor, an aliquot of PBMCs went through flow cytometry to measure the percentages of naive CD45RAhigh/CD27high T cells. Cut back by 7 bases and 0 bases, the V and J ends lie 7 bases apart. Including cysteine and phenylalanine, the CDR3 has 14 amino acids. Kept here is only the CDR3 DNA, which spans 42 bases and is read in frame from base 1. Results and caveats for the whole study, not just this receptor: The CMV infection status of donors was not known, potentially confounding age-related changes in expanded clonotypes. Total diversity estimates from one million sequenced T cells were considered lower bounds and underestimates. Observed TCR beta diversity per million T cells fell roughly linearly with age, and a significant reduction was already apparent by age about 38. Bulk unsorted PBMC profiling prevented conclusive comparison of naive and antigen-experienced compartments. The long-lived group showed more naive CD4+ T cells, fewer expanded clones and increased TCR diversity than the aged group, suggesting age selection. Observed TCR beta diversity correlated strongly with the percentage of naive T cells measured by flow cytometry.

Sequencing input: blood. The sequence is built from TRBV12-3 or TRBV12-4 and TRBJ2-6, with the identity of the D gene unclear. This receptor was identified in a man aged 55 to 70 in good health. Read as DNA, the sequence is TGTGCCAGCATTCCGAACTCTGGGGCCAACGTCCTGACTTTC. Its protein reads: CASIPNSGANVLTF.